This TCR beta chain was recorded in a study of early T cells in non-severe SARS-CoV-2 infection (TCRdb year 2021). With respect to the entire study: Because TCR sequencing was done on bulk RNA from unsorted whole blood, the alpha and beta chains could not be paired.

General findings and caveats noted by the study authors: VDJdb matching was skewed toward anti-spike CD8 responses and likely underestimated virus-specific expansions, missing private and CD4 specificities.

There are a few counts of this clonotype. Its target antigen remains unknown. Base-call qualities are not available, and no considerably larger clone is one nucleotide away. The library was built by means of 5' RACE. The sample was run on a NextSeq 500. In the TCR library protocol, unique molecular identifiers were attached to individual cDNA molecules to correct for PCR bias and sequencing error. Sequencing covered both TCR alpha and beta chains, and within each sample the abundances of alpha and beta sequences were tightly co-correlated. The authors' pipeline ran thus. Decombinator V4 was used to annotate the V gene, J gene and CDR3 of the TCR sequences. Expanded TCRs were defined as changing significantly between any two time points under a Poisson model with p below 0.0001. TCR abundances were normalised to the total number of TCRs sequenced per sample and were expressed as counts per million. MAIT TCRs were defined by TRAV1-2 paired with TRAJ12, TRAJ20 or TRAJ33, and iNKT TCRs by TRAV10 paired with TRAJ18. VDJdb, accessed 1 November 2021, was searched for CMV, EBV and SARS-CoV-2 annotated TCRs, with TCRs annotated for multiple antigens excluded. In TCRdb, the public reads were trimmed at Q25 with fastp and aligned with MiXCR, with productive beta chains retained. CDR3 protein sequences are deduplicated, and each keeps its most common genes and DNA. V and J calls and clone size were set by TCRdb, not the authors. For this sample the table gives about 90,000 distinct CDR3 sequences, of which approximately 14% were detected only once. Jointly, the top ten make up 6% to 7.5% of the sample.

The study was a case-control design nested within a healthcare worker cohort in London, UK, with weekly nasopharyngeal swab PCR tests and blood sampling. Healthcare workers were recruited during the week of the UK lockdown, between 23 and 31 March 2020, and followed weekly for up to 16 weeks. Including cysteine and phenylalanine, the CDR3 has 13 amino acids. The sequence is cut down to CDR3 DNA, 39 bases in frame from base 1. V and J lose 1 base and 8 bases, and a span of 9 bases separates them. From the germline V gene (reference sequence), CDR1 is PRHDT and CDR2 is FYEKMQ. The TCR was taken from an adult who was a healthcare worker with PCR-confirmed SARS-CoV-2 infection or an uninfected control (not recorded which). The sequencing input was whole blood. Recombination connected TRBV13 to TRBJ2-1; the D gene cannot be resolved reliably. The bases read TGTGCCAGCAGCTTAGTCTCCGAGGATGAGCAGTTCTTC. Its coded protein is CASSLVSEDEQFF.